The 18 T cell receptor beta chains below were found in one sample sequenced in a study of blood T cell repertoires in COVID-19. This table comes from immunoSEQ multiplex PCR, and its TCRdb copy is limited to in-frame clones, with some not included. The sample consists of approximately 82,000 clones, around 84% of them appearing once. Sequenced: peripheral blood. These receptor sequences come from a woman aged 70-85 years with acute or convalescent COVID-19.

J is TRBJ2-7 and V is TRBV6-5; tentatively, D is TRBD1 (6 bases). The CDR3 contains 14 residues. Trimming stripped 4 bases from V and 2 bases from J, with 12 bases between. Germline assignment: CDR1 MNHEY and CDR2 SVGAGI. The CDR3 nucleotides are TGTGCCAGCAGTTCCGGGACAATCCCCTACGAGCAGTACTTC. Translated, it gives CASSSGTIPYEQYF.

The rearrangement links TRBV6-5 to TRBJ1-6; D unresolved. CDR3 length: 13 amino acids. The germline CDR1 and CDR2 sequences are MNHEY and SVGAGI. V lost 0 bases to trimming and J lost 6 bases, with 3 bases between them. Here the CDR3 DNA reads TGTGCCAGCAGTTACTCGAGTAATTCACCCCTCCACTTT. It translates to CASSYSSNSPLHF.

J is TRBJ1-4 and V is TRBV5-1; TRBD1 is a possible D gene (6 bases). The CDR3 length is 14 residues. Germline CDR1 SGHRS, CDR2 YFSETQ. V lost 7 bases and J lost 8, with 18 bases in between. The CDR3 reads CASGTGSFGEKLFF. CDR3 DNA sequence: TGCGCCAGCGGTACAGGGTCGTTTGGGGAAAAACTGTTTTTT. Filled out from reference TRBV5-1 and TRBJ1-4, the complete variable domain reads KAGVTQTPRYLIKTRGQQVTLSCSPISGHRSVSWYQQTPGQGLQFLFEYFSETQRNKGNFPGRFSGRQFSNSRSEMNVSTLELGDSALYLCASGTGSFGEKLFFGSGTQLSVL.

The gene calls are TRBV7-3 and TRBJ2-2, with D maybe TRBD2 (5 bases). CDR1 and CDR2 (germline): SGHTA, FQGTGA. V was pared by 5 bases and J by 6 bases, with 10 bases between. The CDR3 loop spans 13 amino acids. The chain's CDR3 is CASSALGSGELFF. The CDR3 DNA reads as TGTGCCAGCAGCGCACTAGGATCCGGGGAGCTGTTTTTT.

This sequence joins TRBV10-1 and TRBJ2-2, with D perhaps matching TRBD2 (6 bases). The ends were cut back, 6 bases at V and 7 bases at J, with 18 bases in the middle. Germline CDR1 WNHNN, CDR2 SYGVQD (reference sequence). The CDR3 spans 15 residues. The DNA of the CDR3 is TGCGCCAGCAGGAGGGTGGAGGGAGCGGTCGGGGAGCTGTTTTTT. Its protein is CASRRVEGAVGELFF.

The chain recombines TRBV5-8 with TRBJ2-5; TRBD1 aligns across 10 bases. Trimming at V came to 4 bases and at J to 1 base, leaving 4 bases not matched to a gene. Germline loops: CDR1 SGHTS, CDR2 YDEGEE. CDR3 size: 15 residues. The CDR3 region is CASSQGQGFQETQYF. The DNA of the CDR3 is TGTGCCAGCAGCCAGGGACAGGGGTTCCAAGAGACCCAGTACTTC.

The rearrangement joins TRBV18 to TRBJ2-7; maybe TRBD1 (5 bases). The CDR3 has 15 amino acids. Deletions cut 4 bases from V and 3 bases from J, with 16 bases between. CDR1 and CDR2 (germline): KGHSH, LQKENI. In DNA, the CDR3 is TGTGCCAGCTCACTAGGATGGATGGGGCTCTACGAGCAGTACTTC. Protein product: CASSLGWMGLYEQYF.

DNA for the CDR3: TGTGCCAGCAGTTCGGGGGGCGCGGGAGCGGAGACCCAGTACTTC. It yields the protein CASSSGGAGAETQYF. The rearrangement links TRBV6-5 to TRBJ2-5; tentative D call: TRBD2 (7 bases). This CDR3 is 15 amino acids long. V gave up 4 bases and J gave up 5 bases, with 17 bases separating them. Germline V gives CDR1 MNHEY, CDR2 SVGAGI.

The genes are TRBV6-2 or TRBV6-3 and TRBJ2-7, with 7 positions matching TRBD2. In germline, CDR1 is MNHEY, CDR2 SVGEGT. The CDR3 extends over 18 amino acids. V lost 2 bases and J lost 3; bases outside the gene matches: 16. As DNA, the CDR3 is TGTGCCAGCAGTTACCATAAATACTCAGCGGGAAGCCTCTACGAGCAGTACTTC. This sequence encodes CASSYHKYSAGSLYEQYF.

The V and J genes are TRBV6-5 and TRBJ1-2, with D unresolved. Trimming pared 7 bases from V and 4 bases from J, leaving 13 bases between. This CDR3 comprises 13 residues. In germline, CDR1 is MNHEY, CDR2 SVGAGI. The CDR3 loop reads CASTVDSGYGYTF. The CDR3 DNA reads as TGTGCCAGCACCGTGGATTCAGGCTATGGCTACACCTTC.

This clone was counted only a few times. Here the CDR3 reads CASSLGRGSEAFF. The CDR3 bases are TGTGCCAGCAGCTTAGGCAGGGGCTCGGAAGCTTTCTTT. The genes are TRBV7-9 and TRBJ1-1, with D possibly matching TRBD1 (6 bases). In germline, CDR1 is SEHNR, CDR2 FQNEAQ (reference sequence). The CDR3 has 13 residues. Trimming cost V 1 base and J 8 bases, with 11 bases left between them.

V usage is TRBV6-6 and J usage is TRBJ1-1; the D gene is possibly TRBD1 (6 bases). CDR3 size: 14 residues. Trimming removed 5 bases at V and 8 bases at J, with 18 bases between. CDR1 is MNHNY and CDR2 is SVGAGI in the germline V gene (reference sequence). In DNA, the CDR3 is TGTGCCAGCAGTACTTGGGGCGGGGGCAAAGAAGCTTTCTTT. This codes for CASSTWGGGKEAFF.

The CDR3 reads CASSVATNSPLHF. In DNA, the CDR3 is TGTGCCAGCAGTGTGGCAACGAATTCACCCCTCCACTTT. The chain links TRBV6-4 to TRBJ1-6; D unresolved. This CDR3 comprises 13 residues. V gave up 4 bases and J gave up 7 bases, with 8 bases separating them. The germline V gene encodes CDR1 MRHNA and CDR2 SNTAGT.

V gene TRBV3-1 (or the pseudogene TRBV3-2) combines with J gene TRBJ2-7; D is undetermined. V lost 5 bases and J lost 4, with 12 bases in between. The CDR3 length is 13 residues. Per the germline V gene, CDR1 is LGHDT and CDR2 is YNNKEL (reference sequence). The CDR3 bases are TGTGCCAGCAGCTCGATGATCGGGTACGAGCAGTACTTC. As protein: CASSSMIGYEQYF.

The chain carries TRBV20-1 and TRBJ2-7, with 7 positions matching TRBD2. CDR1 DFQATT and CDR2 SNEGSKA come from the germline V gene (reference sequence). The CDR3 has 13 amino acids. V lost 3 bases, J lost 2 bases, and 4 bases stayed unmatched. CDR3 nucleotide sequence: TGCAGTGCTAGTTGGGGGGGAGCCTACGAGCAGTACTTC. Translated, it gives CSASWGGAYEQYF.

The chain couples TRBV7-2 to TRBJ1-6, with 7 bases that match TRBD1. This CDR3 has 14 residues. CDR1 and CDR2 from the germline V gene are SGHTA and FQGNSA. Unmatched junction bases numbered 10, after V lost 8 bases and J lost 9 bases. CDR3 sequence: CASDVRDSGSPLHF. The CDR3 region has the DNA TGTGCCAGCGACGTCCGGGACAGCGGTTCACCCCTCCACTTT.

The rearrangement links TRBV10-2 to TRBJ2-1; D remains ambiguous. The CDR3 has 12 residues. With 2 bases removed from V and 8 bases from J, the gap between germline ends came to 7 bases. Looked up from germline, CDR1 is WSHSY and CDR2 is SAAADI. The CDR3, as DNA: TGCGCCAGCAGTGAGACATTGGATGAGCAGTTCTTC. It is translated as CASSETLDEQFF.

The V gene is TRBV9, the J gene TRBJ1-3; D unclear. Trimming left V 4 bases short and J 2 bases short, with 7 bases between. Germline V gene sequence: CDR1 SGDLS, CDR2 YYNGEE. This CDR3 contains 13 residues. The CDR3 DNA reads TGTGCCAGCAGCCCTATGGCTGGAAACACCATATATTTT. It codes for CASSPMAGNTIYF.